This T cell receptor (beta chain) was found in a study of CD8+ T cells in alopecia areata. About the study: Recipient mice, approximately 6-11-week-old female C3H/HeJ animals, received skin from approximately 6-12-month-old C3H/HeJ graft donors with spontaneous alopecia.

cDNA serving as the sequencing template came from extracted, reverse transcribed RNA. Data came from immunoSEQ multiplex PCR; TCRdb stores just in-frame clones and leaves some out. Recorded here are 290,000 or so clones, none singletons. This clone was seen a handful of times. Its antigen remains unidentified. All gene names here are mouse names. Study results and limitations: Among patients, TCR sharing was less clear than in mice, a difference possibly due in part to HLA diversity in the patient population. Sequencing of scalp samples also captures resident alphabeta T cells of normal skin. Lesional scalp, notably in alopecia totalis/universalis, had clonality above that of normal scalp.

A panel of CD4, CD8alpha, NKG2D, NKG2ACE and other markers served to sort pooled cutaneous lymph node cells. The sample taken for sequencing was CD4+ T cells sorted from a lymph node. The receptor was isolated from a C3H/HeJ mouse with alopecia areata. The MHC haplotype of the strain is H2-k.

CDR3 sequence reads: CASSTQLGGYAEQFF. CDR3 bases read: TGTGCTAGCAGTACTCAACTGGGGGGGTATGCT. The chain employs TRBV17 and TRBJ2-1, with 10 bases lining up with TRBD2. The read gets to within 4 residues of the CDR3 end, and the germline J gene fills in the rest. The CDR3 has 15 residues. Germline lookup yields CDR1 MNHDT and CDR2 YYDKIL. V lost 4 bases and J lost 4; bases outside the gene matches: 4.